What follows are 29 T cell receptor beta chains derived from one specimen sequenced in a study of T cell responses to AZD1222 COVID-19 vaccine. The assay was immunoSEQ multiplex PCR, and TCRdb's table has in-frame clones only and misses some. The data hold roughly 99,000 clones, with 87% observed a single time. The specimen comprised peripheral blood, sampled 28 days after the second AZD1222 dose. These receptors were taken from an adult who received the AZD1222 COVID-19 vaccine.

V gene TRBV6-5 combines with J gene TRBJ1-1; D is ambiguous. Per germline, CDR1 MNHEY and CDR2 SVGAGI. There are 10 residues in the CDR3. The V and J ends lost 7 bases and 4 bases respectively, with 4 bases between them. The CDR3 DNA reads TGTGCCAGCACCGGCACTGAAGCTTTCTTT. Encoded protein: CASTGTEAFF.

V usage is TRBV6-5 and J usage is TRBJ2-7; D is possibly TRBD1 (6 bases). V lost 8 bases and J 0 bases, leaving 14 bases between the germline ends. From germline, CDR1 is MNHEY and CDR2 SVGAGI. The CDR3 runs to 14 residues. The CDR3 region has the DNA TGTGCCAGCGAGTACAGGGCCTACTCCTACGAGCAGTACTTC. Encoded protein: CASEYRAYSYEQYF.

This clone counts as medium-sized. The CDR3 nucleotides are TGTGCCAGCAGTTTTCTAGGGGGACGAAGAAACACCATATATTTT. Translated, it gives CASSFLGGRRNTIYF. The chain joins TRBV28 to TRBJ1-3; maybe TRBD1 (6 bases). Trimming took 3 bases from V and 5 from J, leaving 14 bases between them. Germline loops: CDR1 MDHEN, CDR2 SYDVKM. The CDR3 contains 15 residues.

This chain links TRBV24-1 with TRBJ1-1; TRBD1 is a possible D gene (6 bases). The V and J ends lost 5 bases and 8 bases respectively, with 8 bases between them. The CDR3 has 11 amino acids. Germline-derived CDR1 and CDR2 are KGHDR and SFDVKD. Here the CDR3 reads CATSGGTEAFF. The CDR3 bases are TGTGCCACCAGTGGGGGGACAGAAGCTTTCTTT.

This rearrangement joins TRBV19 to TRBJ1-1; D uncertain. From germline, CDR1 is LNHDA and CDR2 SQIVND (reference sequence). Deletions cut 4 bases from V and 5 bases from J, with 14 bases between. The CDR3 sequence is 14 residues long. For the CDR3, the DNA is TGTGCCAGTAGTACGAACCTTCTTAGGACTGAAGCTTTCTTT. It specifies CASSTNLLRTEAFF.

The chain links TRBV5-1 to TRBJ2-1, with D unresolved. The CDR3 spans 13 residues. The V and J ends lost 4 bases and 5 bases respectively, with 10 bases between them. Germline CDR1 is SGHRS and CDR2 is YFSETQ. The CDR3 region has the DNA TGCGCCAGCAGCAACACTAACGACAATGAGCAGTTCTTC. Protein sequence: CASSNTNDNEQFF.

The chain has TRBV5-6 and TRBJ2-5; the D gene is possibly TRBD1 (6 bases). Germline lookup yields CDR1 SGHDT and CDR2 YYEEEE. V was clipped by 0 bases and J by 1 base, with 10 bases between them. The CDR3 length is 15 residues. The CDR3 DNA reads TGTGCCAGCAGCTTGGACAGGGCAGGCCAAGAGACCCAGTACTTC. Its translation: CASSLDRAGQETQYF.

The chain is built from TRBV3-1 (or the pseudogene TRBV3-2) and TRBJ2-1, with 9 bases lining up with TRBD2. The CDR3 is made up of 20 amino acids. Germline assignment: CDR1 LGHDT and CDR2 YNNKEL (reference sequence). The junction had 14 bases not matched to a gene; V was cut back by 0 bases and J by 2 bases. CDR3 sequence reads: CASSQEVSGAGGPPYNEQFF. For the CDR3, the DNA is TGTGCCAGCAGCCAAGAAGTGTCGGGTGCGGGGGGGCCGCCCTACAATGAGCAGTTCTTC.

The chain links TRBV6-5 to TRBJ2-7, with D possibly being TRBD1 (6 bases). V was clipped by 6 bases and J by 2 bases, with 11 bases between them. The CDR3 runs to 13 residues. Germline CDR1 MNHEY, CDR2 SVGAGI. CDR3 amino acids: CASSPRQAYEQYF. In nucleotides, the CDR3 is TGTGCCAGCAGCCCAAGACAGGCCTACGAGCAGTACTTC.

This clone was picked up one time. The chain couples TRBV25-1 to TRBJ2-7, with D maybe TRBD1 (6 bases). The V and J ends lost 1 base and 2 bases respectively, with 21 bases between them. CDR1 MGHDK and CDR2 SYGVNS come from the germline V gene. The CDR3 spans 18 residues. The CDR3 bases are TGTGCCAGCAGTGAATCTAGGTCAATCTTTGGGGGCCCCTACGAGCAGTACTTC. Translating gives CASSESRSIFGGPYEQYF.

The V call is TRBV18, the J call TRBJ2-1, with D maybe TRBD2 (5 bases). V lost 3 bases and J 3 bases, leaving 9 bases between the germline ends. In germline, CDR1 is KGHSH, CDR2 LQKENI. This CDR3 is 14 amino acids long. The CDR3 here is CASSPVAGYNEQFF. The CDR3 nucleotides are TGTGCCAGCTCACCTGTGGCGGGCTACAATGAGCAGTTCTTC.

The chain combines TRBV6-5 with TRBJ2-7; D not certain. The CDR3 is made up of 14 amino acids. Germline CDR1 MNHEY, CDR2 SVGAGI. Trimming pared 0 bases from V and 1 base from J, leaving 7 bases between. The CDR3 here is CASSYSGRSYEQYF. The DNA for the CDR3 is TGTGCCAGCAGTTACTCGGGCAGATCCTACGAGCAGTACTTC.

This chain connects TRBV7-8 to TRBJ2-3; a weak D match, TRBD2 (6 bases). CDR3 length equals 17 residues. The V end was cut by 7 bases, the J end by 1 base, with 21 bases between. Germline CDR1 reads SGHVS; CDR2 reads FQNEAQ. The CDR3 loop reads CASTSRNIAARTDTQYF. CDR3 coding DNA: TGTGCCAGCACCTCTAGAAATATAGCGGCTCGCACAGATACGCAGTATTTT.

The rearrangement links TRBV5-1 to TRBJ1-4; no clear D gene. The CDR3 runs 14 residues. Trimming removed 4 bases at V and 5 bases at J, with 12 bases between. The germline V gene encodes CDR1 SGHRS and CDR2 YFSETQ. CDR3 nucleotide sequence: TGCGCCAGCAGCCTGACGCCGGGAAATGAAAAACTGTTTTTT. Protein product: CASSLTPGNEKLFF. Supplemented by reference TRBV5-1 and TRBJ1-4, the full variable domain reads KAGVTQTPRYLIKTRGQQVTLSCSPISGHRSVSWYQQTPGQGLQFLFEYFSETQRNKGNFPGRFSGRQFSNSRSEMNVSTLELGDSALYLCASSLTPGNEKLFFGSGTQLSVL.

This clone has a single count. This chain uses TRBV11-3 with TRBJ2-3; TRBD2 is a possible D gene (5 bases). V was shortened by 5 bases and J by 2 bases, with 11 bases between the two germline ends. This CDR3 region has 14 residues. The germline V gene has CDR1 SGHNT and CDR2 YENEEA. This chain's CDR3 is CASSLRGFTDTQYF. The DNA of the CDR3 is TGTGCCAGCAGCCTACGGGGTTTCACAGATACGCAGTATTTT.

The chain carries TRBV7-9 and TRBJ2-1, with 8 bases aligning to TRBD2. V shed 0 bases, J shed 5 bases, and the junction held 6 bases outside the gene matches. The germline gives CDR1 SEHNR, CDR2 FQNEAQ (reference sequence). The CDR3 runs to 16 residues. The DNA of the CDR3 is TGTGCCAGCAGCTTAGCGCCTCGGGGGGGCCACAATGAGCAGTTCTTC. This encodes CASSLAPRGGHNEQFF.

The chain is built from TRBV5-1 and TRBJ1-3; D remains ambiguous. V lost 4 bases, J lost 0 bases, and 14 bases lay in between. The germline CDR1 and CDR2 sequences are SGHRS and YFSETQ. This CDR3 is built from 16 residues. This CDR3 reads CASSRADQSSGNTIYF. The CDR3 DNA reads TGCGCCAGCAGCCGAGCCGATCAGAGCTCTGGAAACACCATATATTTT.

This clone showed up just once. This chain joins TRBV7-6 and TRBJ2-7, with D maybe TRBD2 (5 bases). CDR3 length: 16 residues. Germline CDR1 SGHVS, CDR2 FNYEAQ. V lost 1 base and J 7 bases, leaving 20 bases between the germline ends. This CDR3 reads CASSLVPGTDYREQYF. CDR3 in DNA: TGTGCCAGCAGCTTAGTTCCGGGAACCGATTATCGGGAGCAGTACTTC.

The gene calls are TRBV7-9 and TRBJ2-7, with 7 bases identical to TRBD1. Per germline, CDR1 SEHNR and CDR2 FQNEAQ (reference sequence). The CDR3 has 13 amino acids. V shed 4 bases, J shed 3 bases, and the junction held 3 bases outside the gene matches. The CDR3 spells CASSSGQNYEQYF. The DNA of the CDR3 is TGTGCCAGCAGCTCGGGACAGAACTACGAGCAGTACTTC. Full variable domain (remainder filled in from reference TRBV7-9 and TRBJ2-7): DTGVSQNPRHKITKRGQNVTFRCDPISEHNRLYWYRQTLGQGPEFLTYFQNEAQLEKSRLLSDRFSAERPKGSFSTLEIQRTEQGDSAMYLCASSSGQNYEQYFGPGTRLTVT.

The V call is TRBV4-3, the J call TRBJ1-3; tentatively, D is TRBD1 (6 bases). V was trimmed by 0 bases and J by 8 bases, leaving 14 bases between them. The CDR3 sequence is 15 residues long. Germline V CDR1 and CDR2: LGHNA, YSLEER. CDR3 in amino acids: CASSQEAQGRHTIYF. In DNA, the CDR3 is TGCGCCAGCAGCCAAGAGGCCCAGGGGAGGCACACCATATATTTT.

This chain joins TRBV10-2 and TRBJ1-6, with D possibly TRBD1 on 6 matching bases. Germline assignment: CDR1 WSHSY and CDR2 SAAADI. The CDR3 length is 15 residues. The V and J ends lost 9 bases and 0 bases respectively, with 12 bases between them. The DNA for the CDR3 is TGCGCCAGTTCAGGGGCGCTCTCCTATAATTCACCCCTCCACTTT. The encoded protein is CASSGALSYNSPLHF.

This CDR3 is CASSYKNRENGYTF. CDR3 DNA: TGTGCCAGCAGTTACAAAAACAGGGAGAATGGCTACACCTTC. The chain combines TRBV6-5 with TRBJ1-2; TRBD1 is a possible D gene (6 bases). There are 14 residues in the CDR3. Trimming left V 2 bases short and J 6 bases short, with 13 bases between. Germline CDR1 is MNHEY and CDR2 is SVGAGI.

Here the CDR3 reads CASRITGGSYEQYF. In DNA form, the CDR3 reads TGTGCCAGCAGAATAACAGGGGGCAGTTACGAGCAGTACTTC. The rearrangement uses TRBV2 and TRBJ2-7; 9 bases fit TRBD1. This CDR3 contains 14 residues. CDR1 is SNHLY, CDR2 FYNNEI, per germline. Unmatched junction bases numbered 7, after V lost 6 bases and J lost 4 bases.

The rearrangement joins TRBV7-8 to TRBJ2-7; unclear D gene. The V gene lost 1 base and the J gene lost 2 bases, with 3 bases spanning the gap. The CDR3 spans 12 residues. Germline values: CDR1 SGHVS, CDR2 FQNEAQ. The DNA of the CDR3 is TGTGCCAGCAGCTTAGGAACCTACGAGCAGTACTTC. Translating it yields CASSLGTYEQYF. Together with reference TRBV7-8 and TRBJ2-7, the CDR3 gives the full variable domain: GAGVSQSPRYKVAKRGQDVALRCDPISGHVSLFWYQQALGQGPEFLTYFQNEAQLDKSGLPSDRFFAERPEGSVSTLKIQRTQQEDSAVYLCASSLGTYEQYFGPGTRLTVT.

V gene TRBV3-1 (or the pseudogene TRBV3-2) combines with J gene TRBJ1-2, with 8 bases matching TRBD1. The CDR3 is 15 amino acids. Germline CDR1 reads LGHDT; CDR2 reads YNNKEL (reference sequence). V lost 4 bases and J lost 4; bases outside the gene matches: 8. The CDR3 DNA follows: TGTGCCAGCAGCCCTAGCACAGGGGGTAGCTATGGCTACACCTTC. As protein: CASSPSTGGSYGYTF.

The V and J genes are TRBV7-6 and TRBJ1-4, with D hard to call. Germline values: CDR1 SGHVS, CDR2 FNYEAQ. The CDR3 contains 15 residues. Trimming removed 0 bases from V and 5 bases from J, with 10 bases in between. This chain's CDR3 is CASSLALAVNEKLFF. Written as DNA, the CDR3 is TGTGCCAGCAGCTTAGCGTTGGCAGTCAATGAAAAACTGTTTTTT. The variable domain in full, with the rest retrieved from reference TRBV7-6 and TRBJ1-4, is GAGVSQSPRYKVTKRGQDVALRCDPISGHVSLYWYRQALGQGPEFLTYFNYEAQQDKSGLPNDRFSAERPEGSISTLTIQRTEQRDSAMYRCASSLALAVNEKLFFGSGTQLSVL.

DNA for the CDR3: TGTGCCAGCACCAGGACTAATCAGGATGGCAATGAGCAGTTCTTC. Protein product: CASTRTNQDGNEQFF. This sequence joins TRBV6-6 and TRBJ2-1, with a weak D call TRBD2 (6 bases). Germline CDR1 MNHNY, CDR2 SVGAGI (reference sequence). Trimming cost V 7 bases and J 6 bases, with 19 bases left between them. The CDR3 covers 15 residues.

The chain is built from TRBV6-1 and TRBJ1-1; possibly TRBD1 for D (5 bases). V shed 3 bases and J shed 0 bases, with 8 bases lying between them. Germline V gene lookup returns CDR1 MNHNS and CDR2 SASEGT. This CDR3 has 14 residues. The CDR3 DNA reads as TGTGCCAGCAGTGAGGGACTCCTGAACACTGAAGCTTTCTTT. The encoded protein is CASSEGLLNTEAFF.

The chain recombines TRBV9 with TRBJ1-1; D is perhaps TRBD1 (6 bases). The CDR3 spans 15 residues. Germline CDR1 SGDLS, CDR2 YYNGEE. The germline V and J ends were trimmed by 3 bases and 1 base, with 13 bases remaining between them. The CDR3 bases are TGTGCCAGCAGCGCCGGGAACAGGGCGAACACTGAAGCTTTCTTT. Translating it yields CASSAGNRANTEAFF.